This T cell receptor beta chain was obtained from a study of blood T cells in healthy people across ages. General study points: Estimates of total diversity, which came from one million sequenced T cells, were considered to be underestimates.

This clonotype has just a few counts. Its antigen is unknown. Sample donors were healthy Caucasian individuals that came from Russia, aged about 6 to 95. A minimum of 6.5 million PBMCs was isolated per sample. This CDR3 is 18 amino acids long. Trimming took off 4 bases at V and 0 bases at J, with 20 bases between the two ends. A second PCR of 7 to 11 cycles used a sample-barcoded 5' primer and a J-beta primer mix. One entry per CDR3 protein results from TCRdb running MiXCR on the 5' RACE reads. This sample has over 1,500,000 distinct CDR3 sequences; approximately 40% occur once, and the top ten carry under 30%.

The V and J genes are TRBV12-3 or TRBV12-4 and TRBJ2-3; TRBD1 is a possible D gene (6 bases). Sequenced input: blood. The clonotype was recovered from a human donor in good health. DNA of the CDR3: TGTGCCAGCAGTTCAAACTCCGGACAGCAGCTAAGCACAGATACGCAGTATTTT. It codes for CASSSNSGQQLSTDTQYF.